This is a list of T cell receptor beta chains from one sample in a study of control samples from healthy donors and cancer patients. Data came from immunoSEQ multiplex PCR; TCRdb stores just in-frame clones and leaves some out. The sample includes about 150,000 clones, more than 85% seen only once; the top ten take around 2.2%. Sequenced: blood. The source is a woman between 40 and 50 years old in good health. The CDR3 runs from the conserved cysteine through the conserved F or W. D genes are given only for firm matches. Expanded clones are given a class, and other clones once, few, many or no size at all.

clone size	J gene	V gene	D gene	CDR3 DNA	CDR3 protein
-	TRBJ2-2	TRBV6-5	-	TGTGCCAGCAGGCAGGGGTCAAACACCGGGGAGCTGTTTTTT	CASRQGSNTGELFF
-	TRBJ2-1	TRBV7-2	TRBD2	TGTGCCAGCAGCCTCGGACTAGCGAACACGAATGAGCAGTTCTTC	CASSLGLANTNEQFF
-	TRBJ2-7	TRBV7-2	-	TGTGCCAGCAGCTGGGGTTTGGCAGTCTCCTACGAGCAGTACTTC	CASSWGLAVSYEQYF
-	TRBJ2-2	TRBV19	-	TGTGCCAGTAGTATCTCCGGGGAGCTGTTTTTT	CASSISGELFF
-	TRBJ1-1	TRBV11-2	TRBD1	TGTGCCAGCAACTCACAGGGGGGGAACACTGAAGCTTTCTTT	CASNSQGGNTEAFF
-	TRBJ2-1	TRBV6-6	TRBD2	TGTGCCAGCAGAAACGGACGGGGGGGCAGTAATGAGCAGTTCTTC	CASRNGRGGSNEQFF
-	TRBJ2-2	TRBV19	-	TGTGCCAGCCAAAGGGGTCCGGGGCGGGAGCTGTTTTTT	CASQRGPGRELFF
-	TRBJ2-7	TRBV27	TRBD2	TGTGCCAGTGGACGTGGGACTAGCGGCGAAGAGCAGTACTTC	CASGRGTSGEEQYF
-	TRBJ1-6	TRBV11-2	-	TGTGCCAGCAGCTTAGTAGGGGGTGACGGTTCACCCCTCCACTTT	CASSLVGGDGSPLHF
once	TRBJ2-3	TRBV20-1	-	TGCAGTGCTAGTTTGGGAAACACAGATACGCAGTATTTT	CSASLGNTDTQYF
-	TRBJ1-2	TRBV2	-	TGTGCCAGCGACTACAGTGAAGGCTACACCTTC	CASDYSEGYTF
-	TRBJ2-1	TRBV5-6	-	TGTGCCAGCAGCTCCGGAATAGGGCAGTTCTTC	CASSSGIGQFF
-	TRBJ2-1	TRBV5-5	TRBD2	TGTGCCAGCAGCTTGGGACTAGCTACCTACAATGAGCAGTTCTTC	CASSLGLATYNEQFF
-	TRBJ1-1	TRBV5-1	TRBD1	TGCGCCAGCAGCTTCGGCGGGACAGGGATGCAAGAGACTGAAGCTTTCTTT	CASSFGGTGMQETEAFF
-	TRBJ1-3	TRBV29-1	-	TGCAGCGTTTTGCCAGACCGTTTCTCTGGAAACACCATATATTTT	CSVLPDRFSGNTIYF
-	TRBJ2-5	TRBV7-9	-	TGTGCCAGCAGCCCCTCCCAAGAGACCCAGTACTTC	CASSPSQETQYF
-	TRBJ1-2	TRBV6-5	-	TGTGCCAGCAGTTCTCAGGGACCTAACTATGGCTACACCTTC	CASSSQGPNYGYTF